This T cell receptor (beta chain) originates from a study of T cells in Graves' hyperthyroidism and ophthalmopathy. It was RNA transcripts that yielded the amplified TCR beta CDR3 regions. Carried out on the TCR CDR3, a first-round RT-PCR used the HTBI primer set. TCRdb re-analysed the multiplex PCR reads in MiXCR, keeping a single row per CDR3 protein. The table lists about 96,000 distinct CDR3 sequences, over 50% of them singletons. In patients aged 18 to 65, hyperthyroidism was newly diagnosed, with duration under 2 months. V was cut by 3 bases and J by 5 bases, with 12 bases left in between. Germline CDR1 and CDR2: DFQATT and SNEGSKA (reference sequence). The CDR3 runs 13 residues.

The V and J genes are TRBV20-1 and TRBJ2-3; D may be TRBD2 (5 bases). The source is a woman between 40 and 50 years old with Graves' hyperthyroidism. Input material: blood. The DNA of the CDR3 is TGCAGTGCTAGTACTAGTTGGGGAGATACGCAGTATTTT. As protein: CSASTSWGDTQYF.